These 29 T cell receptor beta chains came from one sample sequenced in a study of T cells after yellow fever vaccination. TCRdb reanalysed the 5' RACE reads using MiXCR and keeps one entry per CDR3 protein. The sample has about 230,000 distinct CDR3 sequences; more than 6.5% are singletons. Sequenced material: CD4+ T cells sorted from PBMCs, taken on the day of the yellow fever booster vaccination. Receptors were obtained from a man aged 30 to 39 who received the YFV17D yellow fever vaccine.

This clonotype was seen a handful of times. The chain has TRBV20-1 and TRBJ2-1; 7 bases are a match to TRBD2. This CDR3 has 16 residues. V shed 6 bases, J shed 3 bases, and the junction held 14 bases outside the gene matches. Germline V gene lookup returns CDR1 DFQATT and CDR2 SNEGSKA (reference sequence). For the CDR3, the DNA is TGCAGTGCGACAAAGGATGGGGAGGGCCGCTACAATGAGCAGTTCTTC. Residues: CSATKDGEGRYNEQFF.

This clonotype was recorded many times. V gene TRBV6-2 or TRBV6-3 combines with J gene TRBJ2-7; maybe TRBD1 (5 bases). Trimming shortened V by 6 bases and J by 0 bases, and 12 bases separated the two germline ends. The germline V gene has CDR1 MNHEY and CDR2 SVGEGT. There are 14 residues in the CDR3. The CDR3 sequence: CASRKRDSSYEQYF. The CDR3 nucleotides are TGTGCCAGCAGAAAGCGCGACAGCTCCTACGAGCAGTACTTC.

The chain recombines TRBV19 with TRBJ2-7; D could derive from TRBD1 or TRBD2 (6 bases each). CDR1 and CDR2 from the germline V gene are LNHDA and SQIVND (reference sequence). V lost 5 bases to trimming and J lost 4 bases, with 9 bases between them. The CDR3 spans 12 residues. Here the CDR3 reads CASSAGQYEQYF. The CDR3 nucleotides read TGTGCCAGTAGTGCGGGACAATACGAGCAGTACTTC.

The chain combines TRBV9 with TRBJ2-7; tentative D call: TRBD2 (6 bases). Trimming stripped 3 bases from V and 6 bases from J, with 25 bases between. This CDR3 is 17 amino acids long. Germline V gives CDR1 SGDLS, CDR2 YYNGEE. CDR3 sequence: CASSASPGTRGRFEQYF. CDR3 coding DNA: TGTGCCAGCAGCGCATCCCCCGGGACCCGGGGGAGGTTCGAGCAGTACTTC.

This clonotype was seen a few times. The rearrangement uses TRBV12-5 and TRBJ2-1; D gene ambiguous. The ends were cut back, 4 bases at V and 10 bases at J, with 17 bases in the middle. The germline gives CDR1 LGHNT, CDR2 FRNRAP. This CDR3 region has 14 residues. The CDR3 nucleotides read TGTGCTAGTGGTTCGGGCGTCGCGAGCTTGGAGCAGTTCTTC. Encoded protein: CASGSGVASLEQFF.

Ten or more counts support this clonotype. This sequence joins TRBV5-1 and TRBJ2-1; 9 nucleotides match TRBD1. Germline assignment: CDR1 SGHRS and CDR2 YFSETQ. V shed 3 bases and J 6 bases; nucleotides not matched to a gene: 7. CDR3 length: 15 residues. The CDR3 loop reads CASSSGTGSGNEQFF. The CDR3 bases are TGCGCCAGCAGCTCGGGGACAGGGAGTGGCAATGAGCAGTTCTTC.

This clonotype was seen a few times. CDR3 region: CASSLNSIYGYTF. For the CDR3, the DNA is TGTGCCAGCAGCTTAAACAGCATCTATGGCTACACCTTC. This chain connects TRBV7-2 to TRBJ1-2; no firm D call. The CDR3 spans 13 residues. Trimming took off 2 bases at V and 4 bases at J, with 8 bases between the two ends. The V gene's germline CDR1 is SGHTA and CDR2 FQGNSA.

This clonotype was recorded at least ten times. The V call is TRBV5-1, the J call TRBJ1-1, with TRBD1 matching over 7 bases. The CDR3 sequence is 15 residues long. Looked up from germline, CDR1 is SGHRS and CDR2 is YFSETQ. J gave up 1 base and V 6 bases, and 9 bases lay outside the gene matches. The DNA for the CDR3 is TGCGCCAGCACCCAGGGGGGACGGACGAACACTGAAGCTTTCTTT. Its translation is CASTQGGRTNTEAFF.

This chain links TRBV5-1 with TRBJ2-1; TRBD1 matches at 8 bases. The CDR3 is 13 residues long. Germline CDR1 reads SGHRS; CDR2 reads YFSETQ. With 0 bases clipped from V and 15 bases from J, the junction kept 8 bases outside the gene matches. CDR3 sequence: CASSLGVDRAGFF. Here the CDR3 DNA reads TGCGCCAGCAGCTTGGGTGTGGACAGGGCCGGGTTCTTC.

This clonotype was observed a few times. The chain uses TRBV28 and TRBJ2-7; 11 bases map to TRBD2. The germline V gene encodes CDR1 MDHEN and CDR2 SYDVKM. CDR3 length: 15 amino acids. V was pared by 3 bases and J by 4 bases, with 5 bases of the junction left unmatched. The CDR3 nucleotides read TGTGCCAGCAGTTTCGAGACTAGCGGGAAGTACGAGCAGTACTTC. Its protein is CASSFETSGKYEQYF.

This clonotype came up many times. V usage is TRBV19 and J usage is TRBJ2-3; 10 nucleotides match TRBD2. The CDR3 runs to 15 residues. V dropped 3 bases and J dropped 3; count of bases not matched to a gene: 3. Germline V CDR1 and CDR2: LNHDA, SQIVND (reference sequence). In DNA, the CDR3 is TGTGCCAGTAGTATCCGGACTAGCGGAACAGATACGCAGTATTTT. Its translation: CASSIRTSGTDTQYF. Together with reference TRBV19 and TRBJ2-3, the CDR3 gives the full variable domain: DGGITQSPKYLFRKEGQNVTLSCEQNLNHDAMYWYRQDPGQGLRLIYYSQIVNDFQKGDIAEGYSVSREKKESFPLTVTSAQKNPTAFYLCASSIRTSGTDTQYFGPGTRLTVL.

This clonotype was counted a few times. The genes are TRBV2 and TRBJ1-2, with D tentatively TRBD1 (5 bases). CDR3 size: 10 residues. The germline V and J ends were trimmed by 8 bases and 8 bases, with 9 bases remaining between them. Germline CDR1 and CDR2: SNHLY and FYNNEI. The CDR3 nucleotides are TGTGCCAGCGTGGGGGGGGGCTACACCTTC. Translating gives CASVGGGYTF.

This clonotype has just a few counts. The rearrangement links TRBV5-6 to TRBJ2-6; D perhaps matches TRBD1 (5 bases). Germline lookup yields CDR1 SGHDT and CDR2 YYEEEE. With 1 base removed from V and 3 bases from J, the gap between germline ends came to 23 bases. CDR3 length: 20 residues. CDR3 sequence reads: CASSLQFSGHRVFGANVLTF. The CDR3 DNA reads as TGTGCCAGCAGCTTGCAATTCTCAGGACACCGGGTCTTTGGGGCCAACGTCCTGACTTTC.

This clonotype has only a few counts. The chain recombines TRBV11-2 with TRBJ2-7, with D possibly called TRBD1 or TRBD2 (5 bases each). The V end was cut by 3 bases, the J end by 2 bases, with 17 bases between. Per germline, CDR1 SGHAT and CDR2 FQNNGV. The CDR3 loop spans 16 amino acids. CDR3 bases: TGTGCCAGCAGCTTTGTCGCTGGCAGGGAGCCCTACGAGCAGTACTTC. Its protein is CASSFVAGREPYEQYF.

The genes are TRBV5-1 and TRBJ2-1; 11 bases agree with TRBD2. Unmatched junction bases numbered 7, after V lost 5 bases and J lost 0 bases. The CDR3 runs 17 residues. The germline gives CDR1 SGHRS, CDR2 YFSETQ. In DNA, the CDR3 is TGCGCCAGCAGATTTTTAGCGGGAGGGAGCTCCTACAATGAGCAGTTCTTC. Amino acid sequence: CASRFLAGGSSYNEQFF.

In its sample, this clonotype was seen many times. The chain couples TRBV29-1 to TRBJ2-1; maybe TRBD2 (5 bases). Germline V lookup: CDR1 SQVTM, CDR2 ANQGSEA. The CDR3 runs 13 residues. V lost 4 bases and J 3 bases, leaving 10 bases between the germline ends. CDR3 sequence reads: CSVGWEFYNEQFF. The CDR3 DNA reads TGCAGCGTTGGTTGGGAGTTCTACAATGAGCAGTTCTTC.

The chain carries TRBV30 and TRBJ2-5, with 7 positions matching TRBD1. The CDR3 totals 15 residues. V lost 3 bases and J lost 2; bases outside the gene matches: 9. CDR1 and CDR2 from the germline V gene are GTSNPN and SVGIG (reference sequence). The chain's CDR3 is CAWSLAGGRQETQYF. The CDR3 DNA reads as TGTGCCTGGAGCCTGGCAGGGGGTCGTCAAGAGACCCAGTACTTC.

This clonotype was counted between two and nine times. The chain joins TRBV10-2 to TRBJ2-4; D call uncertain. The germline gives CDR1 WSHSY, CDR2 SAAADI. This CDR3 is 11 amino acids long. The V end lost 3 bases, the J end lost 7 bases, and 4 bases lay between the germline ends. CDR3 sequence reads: CASSDINIQYF. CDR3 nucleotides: TGCGCCAGCAGTGATATCAACATTCAGTACTTC.

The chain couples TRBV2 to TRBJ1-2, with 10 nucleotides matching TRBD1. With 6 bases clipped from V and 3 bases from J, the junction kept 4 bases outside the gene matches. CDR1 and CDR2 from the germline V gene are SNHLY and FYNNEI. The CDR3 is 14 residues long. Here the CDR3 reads CASRAGTGDYGYTF. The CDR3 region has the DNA TGTGCCAGCAGGGCCGGGACAGGGGACTATGGCTACACCTTC.

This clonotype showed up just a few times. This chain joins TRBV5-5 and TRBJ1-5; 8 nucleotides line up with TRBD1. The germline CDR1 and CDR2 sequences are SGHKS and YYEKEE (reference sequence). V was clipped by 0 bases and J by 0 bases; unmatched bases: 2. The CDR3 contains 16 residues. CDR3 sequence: CASSLGDRNSNQPQHF. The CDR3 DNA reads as TGTGCCAGCAGCTTGGGGGACAGGAATAGCAATCAGCCCCAGCATTTT.

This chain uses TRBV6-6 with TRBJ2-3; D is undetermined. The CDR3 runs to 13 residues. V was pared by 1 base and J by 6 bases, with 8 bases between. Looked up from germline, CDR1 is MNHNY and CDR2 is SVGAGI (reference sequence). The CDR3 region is CASSYLGRDTQYF. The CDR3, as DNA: TGTGCCAGCAGTTACTTAGGGCGTGATACGCAGTATTTT.

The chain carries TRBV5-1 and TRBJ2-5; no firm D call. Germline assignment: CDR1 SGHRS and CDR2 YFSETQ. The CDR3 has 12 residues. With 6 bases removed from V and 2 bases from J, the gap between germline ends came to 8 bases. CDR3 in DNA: TGCGCCAGCACCTTAACACAAGAGACCCAGTACTTC. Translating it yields CASTLTQETQYF.

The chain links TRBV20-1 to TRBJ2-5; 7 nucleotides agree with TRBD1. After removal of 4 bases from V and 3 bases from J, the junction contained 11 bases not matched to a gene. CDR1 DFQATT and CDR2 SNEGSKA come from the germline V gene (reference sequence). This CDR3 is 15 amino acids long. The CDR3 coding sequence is TGCAGTGCTAACCCCGGGACAGCCACAGAAGAGACCCAGTACTTC. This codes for CSANPGTATEETQYF.

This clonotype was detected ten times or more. CDR3 DNA: TGTGCCAGCTCATCGGACGGGACATGGTACTCTGGGGCCAACGTCCTGACTTTC. Translating it yields CASSSDGTWYSGANVLTF. V is TRBV18 and J is TRBJ2-6; possible D gene TRBD1, 6 bases. The ends were cut back, 5 bases at V and 0 bases at J, with 17 bases in the middle. Germline assignment: CDR1 KGHSH and CDR2 LQKENI. This CDR3 is built from 18 residues.

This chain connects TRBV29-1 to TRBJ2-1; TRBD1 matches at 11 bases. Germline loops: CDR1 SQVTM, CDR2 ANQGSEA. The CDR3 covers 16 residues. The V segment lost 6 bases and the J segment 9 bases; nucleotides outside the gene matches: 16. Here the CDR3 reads CSVGGTGGASYVEQFF. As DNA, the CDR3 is TGCAGCGTGGGGGGGACAGGGGGTGCCTCTTACGTTGAGCAGTTCTTC.

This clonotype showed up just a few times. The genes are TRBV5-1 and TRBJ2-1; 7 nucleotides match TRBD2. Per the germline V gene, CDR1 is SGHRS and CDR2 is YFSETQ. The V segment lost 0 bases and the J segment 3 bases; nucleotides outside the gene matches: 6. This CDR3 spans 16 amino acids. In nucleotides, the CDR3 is TGCGCCAGCAGCTTGGAAGGGACTACTAACTACAATGAGCAGTTCTTC. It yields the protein CASSLEGTTNYNEQFF.

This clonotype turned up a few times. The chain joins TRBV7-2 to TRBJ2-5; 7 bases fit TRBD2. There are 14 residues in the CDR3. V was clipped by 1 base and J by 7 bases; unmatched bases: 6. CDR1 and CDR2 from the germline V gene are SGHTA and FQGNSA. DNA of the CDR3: TGTGCCAGCAGCTTAGATGGCGGGAGTTGGACCCAGTACTTC. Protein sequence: CASSLDGGSWTQYF.

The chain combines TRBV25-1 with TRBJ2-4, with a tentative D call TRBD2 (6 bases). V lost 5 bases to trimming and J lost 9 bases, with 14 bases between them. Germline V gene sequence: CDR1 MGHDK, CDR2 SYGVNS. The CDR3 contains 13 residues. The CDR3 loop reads CASSLGGTGIQYF. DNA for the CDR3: TGTGCCAGCAGTTTAGGAGGGACCGGCATTCAGTACTTC.

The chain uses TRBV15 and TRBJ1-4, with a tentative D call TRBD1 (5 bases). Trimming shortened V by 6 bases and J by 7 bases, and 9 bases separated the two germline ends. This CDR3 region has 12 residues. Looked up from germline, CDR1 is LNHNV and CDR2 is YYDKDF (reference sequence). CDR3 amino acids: CATRAGAEKLFF. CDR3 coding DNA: TGTGCCACCAGAGCTGGGGCTGAAAAACTGTTTTTT.